The clone carrying this TCR beta chain was detected a few times. No antigen is known for it. The authors produced TCR alpha and TCR beta cDNA libraries with sample barcodes and UMIs by 5'RACE using constant-segment primers. Each CDR3 protein is one row after TCRdb ran MiXCR on the 5' RACE reads. The sample holds approximately 290,000 distinct CDR3 sequences, 7.5% to 9.5% seen once. The sample originates from a study of T-cell memory formation after mild COVID-19. Study findings and constraints: Of the contracting clones, CD4+ ones lay mainly in CM and EM, and CD8+ ones in EMRA.

Deletions cut 0 bases from V and 6 bases from J, with 17 bases between. The CDR3 contains 16 residues. Germline CDR1 and CDR2: MNHEY and SVGAGI. The chain employs TRBV6-5 and TRBJ2-5; D might be TRBD1 (5 bases). The receptor's source is a man between 18 and 35 years old who had mild COVID-19 (a few samples of this study predate the infection). Cell type and time point are not known. Sequencing used PBMCs or a T cell subset sorted from them (not recorded which). The CDR3 loop reads CASSYSAPAGRKTQYF. The DNA for the CDR3 is TGTGCCAGCAGTTACTCCGCTCCTGCAGGGCGGAAGACCCAGTACTTC.